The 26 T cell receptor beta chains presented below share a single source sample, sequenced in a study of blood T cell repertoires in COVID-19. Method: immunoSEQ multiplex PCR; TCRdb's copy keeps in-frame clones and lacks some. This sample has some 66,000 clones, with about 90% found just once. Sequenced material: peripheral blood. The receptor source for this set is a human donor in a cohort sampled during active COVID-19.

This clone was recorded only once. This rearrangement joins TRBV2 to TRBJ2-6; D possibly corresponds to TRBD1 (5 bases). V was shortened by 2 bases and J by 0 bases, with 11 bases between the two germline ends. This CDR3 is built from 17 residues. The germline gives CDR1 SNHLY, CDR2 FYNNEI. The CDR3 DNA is TGTGCCAGCAGTGAAAAGGGGCCCAGCTCTGGGGCCAACGTCCTGACTTTC. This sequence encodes CASSEKGPSSGANVLTF. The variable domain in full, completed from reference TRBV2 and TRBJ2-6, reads EPEVTQTPSHQVTQMGQEVILRCVPISNHLYFYWYRQILGQKVEFLVSFYNNEISEKSEIFDDQFSVERPDGSNFTLKIRSTKLEDSAMYFCASSEKGPSSGANVLTFGAGSRLTVL.

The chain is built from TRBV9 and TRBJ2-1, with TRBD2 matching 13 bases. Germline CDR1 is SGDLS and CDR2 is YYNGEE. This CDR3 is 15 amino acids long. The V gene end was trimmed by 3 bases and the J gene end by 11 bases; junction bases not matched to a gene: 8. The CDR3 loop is CASSATSGRMGQQFF. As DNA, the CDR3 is TGTGCCAGCAGCGCGACTAGCGGGAGGATGGGGCAGCAGTTCTTC.

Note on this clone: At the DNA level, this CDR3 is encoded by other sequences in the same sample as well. The CDR3 bases are TGCGCCAGCAGCCTCACAGGGAACACTGAAGCTTTCTTT. Translation: CASSLTGNTEAFF. The gene calls are TRBV5-1 and TRBJ1-1, with a possible D match to TRBD1 (5 bases). V lost 4 bases, J lost 1 base, and 8 bases lay in between. The CDR3 totals 13 residues. Germline assignment: CDR1 SGHRS and CDR2 YFSETQ.

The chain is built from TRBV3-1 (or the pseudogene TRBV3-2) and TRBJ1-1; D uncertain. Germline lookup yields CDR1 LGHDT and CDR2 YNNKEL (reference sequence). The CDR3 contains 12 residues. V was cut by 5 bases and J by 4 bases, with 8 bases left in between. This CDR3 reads CASSLLGTEAFF. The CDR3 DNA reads TGTGCCAGCAGCTTACTAGGCACTGAAGCTTTCTTT.

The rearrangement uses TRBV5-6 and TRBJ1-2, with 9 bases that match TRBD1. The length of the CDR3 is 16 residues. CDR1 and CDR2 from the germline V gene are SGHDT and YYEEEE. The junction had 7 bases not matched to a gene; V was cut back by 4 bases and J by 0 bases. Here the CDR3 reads CASSIGTGLANYGYTF. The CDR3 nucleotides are TGTGCCAGCAGCATCGGGACAGGGTTGGCTAACTATGGCTACACCTTC.

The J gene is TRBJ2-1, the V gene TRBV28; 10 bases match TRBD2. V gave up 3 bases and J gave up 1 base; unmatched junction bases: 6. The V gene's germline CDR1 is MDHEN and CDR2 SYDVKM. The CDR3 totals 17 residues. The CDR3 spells CASSFWGLASSYNEQFF. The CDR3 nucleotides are TGTGCCAGCAGTTTCTGGGGACTAGCGTCGTCCTACAATGAGCAGTTCTTC. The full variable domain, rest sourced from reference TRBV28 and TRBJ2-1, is DVKVTQSSRYLVKRTGEKVFLECVQDMDHENMFWYRQDPGLGLRLIYFSYDVKMKEKGDIPEGYSVSREKKERFSLILESASTNQTSMYLCASSFWGLASSYNEQFFGPGTRLTVL.

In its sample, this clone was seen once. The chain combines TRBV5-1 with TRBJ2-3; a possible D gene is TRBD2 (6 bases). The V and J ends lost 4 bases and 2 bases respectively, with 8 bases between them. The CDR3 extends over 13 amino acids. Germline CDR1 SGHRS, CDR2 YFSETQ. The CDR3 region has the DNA TGCGCCAGCAGCCCGGGGGACACAGATACGCAGTATTTT. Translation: CASSPGDTDTQYF.

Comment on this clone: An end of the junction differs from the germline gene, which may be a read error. The CDR3 is CASNLGGGNEQFF. The DNA of the CDR3 is TGTGCCAGCAACTTAGGCGGGGGAAATGAGCAGTTCTTC. This sequence joins TRBV11-3 and TRBJ2-1, with 7 bases aligning to TRBD2. The germline V gene has CDR1 SGHNT and CDR2 YENEEA. The CDR3 is 13 residues long.

The CDR3 spells CASSEGQAELFF. The CDR3 DNA reads TGCGCCAGCAGCGAGGGACAGGCGGAGCTGTTTTTT. The rearrangement links TRBV5-1 to TRBJ2-2; 8 bases fit TRBD1. Germline CDR1 is SGHRS and CDR2 is YFSETQ. CDR3 length equals 12 residues. V shed 4 bases and J 10 bases; nucleotides not matched to a gene: 3.

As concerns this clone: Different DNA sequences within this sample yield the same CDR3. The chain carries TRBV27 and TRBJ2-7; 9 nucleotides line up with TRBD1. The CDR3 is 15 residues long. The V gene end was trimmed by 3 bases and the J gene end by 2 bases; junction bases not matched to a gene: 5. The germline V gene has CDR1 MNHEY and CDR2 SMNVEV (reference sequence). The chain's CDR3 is CASSLTGTGTYEQYF. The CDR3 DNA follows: TGTGCCAGCAGTTTGACCGGGACAGGGACCTACGAGCAGTACTTC.

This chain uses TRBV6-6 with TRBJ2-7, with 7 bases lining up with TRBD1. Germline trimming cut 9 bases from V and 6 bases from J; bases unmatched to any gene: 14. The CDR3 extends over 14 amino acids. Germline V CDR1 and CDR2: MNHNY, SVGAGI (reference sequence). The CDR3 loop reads CASRADRFPSEQYF. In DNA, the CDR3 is TGTGCCAGTAGAGCGGACAGGTTTCCTAGCGAGCAGTACTTC.

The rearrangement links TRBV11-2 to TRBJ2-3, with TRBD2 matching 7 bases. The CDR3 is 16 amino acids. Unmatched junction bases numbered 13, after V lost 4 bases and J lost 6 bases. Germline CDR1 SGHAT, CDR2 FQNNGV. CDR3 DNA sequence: TGTGCCAGCAGCTCCCCGGGAGGTCTAGCATCGGATACGCAGTATTTT. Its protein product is CASSSPGGLASDTQYF.

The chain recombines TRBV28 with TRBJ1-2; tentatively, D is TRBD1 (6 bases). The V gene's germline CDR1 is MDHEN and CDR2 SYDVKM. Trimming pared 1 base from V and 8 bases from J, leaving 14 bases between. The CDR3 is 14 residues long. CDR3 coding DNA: TGTGCCAGCAGTTTATTAATTGGGGGCTTAGGCTACACCTTC. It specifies CASSLLIGGLGYTF.

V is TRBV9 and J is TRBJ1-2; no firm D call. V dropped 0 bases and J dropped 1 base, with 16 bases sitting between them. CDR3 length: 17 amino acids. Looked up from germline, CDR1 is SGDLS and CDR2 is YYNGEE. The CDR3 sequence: CASSVGGGFQYNYGYTF. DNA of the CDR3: TGTGCCAGCAGCGTAGGCGGAGGGTTTCAATATAACTATGGCTACACCTTC.

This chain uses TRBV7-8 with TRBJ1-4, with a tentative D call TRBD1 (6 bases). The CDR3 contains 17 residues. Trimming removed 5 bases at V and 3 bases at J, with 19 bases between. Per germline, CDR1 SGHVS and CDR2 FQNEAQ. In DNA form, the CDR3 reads TGTGCCAGCAGCCCGGAGGCAGGGGTCCCCTCTAATGAAAAACTGTTTTTT. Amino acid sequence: CASSPEAGVPSNEKLFF.

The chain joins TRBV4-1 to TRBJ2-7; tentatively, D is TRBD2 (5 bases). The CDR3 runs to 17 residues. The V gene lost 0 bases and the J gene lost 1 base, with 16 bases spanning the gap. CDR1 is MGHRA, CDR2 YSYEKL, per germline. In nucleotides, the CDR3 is TGCGCCAGCAGCCAAGAACCGGGGTGGACTGTTTCCTACGAGCAGTACTTC. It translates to CASSQEPGWTVSYEQYF.

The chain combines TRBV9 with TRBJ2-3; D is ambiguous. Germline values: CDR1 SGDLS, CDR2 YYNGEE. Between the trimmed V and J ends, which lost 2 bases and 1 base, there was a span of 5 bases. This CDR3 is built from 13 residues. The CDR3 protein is CASSVQGTDTQYF. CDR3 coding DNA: TGTGCCAGCAGCGTGCAGGGCACAGATACGCAGTATTTT.

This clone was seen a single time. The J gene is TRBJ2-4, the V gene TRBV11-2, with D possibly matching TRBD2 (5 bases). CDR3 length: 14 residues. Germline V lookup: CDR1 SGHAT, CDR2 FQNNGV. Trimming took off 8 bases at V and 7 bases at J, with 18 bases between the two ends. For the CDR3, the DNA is TGTGCCAGCTCAAGCGCAGCGGTCAGGAACATTCAGTACTTC. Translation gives CASSSAAVRNIQYF.

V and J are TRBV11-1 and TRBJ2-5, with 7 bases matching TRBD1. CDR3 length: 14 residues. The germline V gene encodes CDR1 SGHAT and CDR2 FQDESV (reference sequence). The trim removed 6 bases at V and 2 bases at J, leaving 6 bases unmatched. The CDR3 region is CASSTRGRQETQYF. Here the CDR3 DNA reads TGTGCCAGCAGTACGAGGGGGCGGCAAGAGACCCAGTACTTC.

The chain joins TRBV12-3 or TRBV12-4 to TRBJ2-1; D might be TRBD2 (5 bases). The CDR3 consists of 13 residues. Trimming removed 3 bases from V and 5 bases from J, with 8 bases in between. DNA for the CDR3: TGTGCCAGCAGTTTGGACTTAAACAATGAGCAGTTCTTC. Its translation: CASSLDLNNEQFF.

This chain's CDR3 is CASMAGTGKETQYF. DNA for the CDR3: TGTGCCAGTATGGCCGGGACAGGGAAAGAGACCCAGTACTTC. J is TRBJ2-5 and V is TRBV19, with 9 bases fitting TRBD1. The CDR3 length is 14 residues. Germline V lookup: CDR1 LNHDA, CDR2 SQIVND (reference sequence). V gave up 7 bases and J gave up 3 bases; unmatched junction bases: 6.

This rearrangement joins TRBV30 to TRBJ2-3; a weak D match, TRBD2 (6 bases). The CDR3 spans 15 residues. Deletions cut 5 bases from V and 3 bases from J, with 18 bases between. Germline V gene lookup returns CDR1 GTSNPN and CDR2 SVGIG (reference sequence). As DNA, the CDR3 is TGTGCCTGGGCGGCGGGACGGACAATTACAGATACGCAGTATTTT. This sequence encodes CAWAAGRTITDTQYF.

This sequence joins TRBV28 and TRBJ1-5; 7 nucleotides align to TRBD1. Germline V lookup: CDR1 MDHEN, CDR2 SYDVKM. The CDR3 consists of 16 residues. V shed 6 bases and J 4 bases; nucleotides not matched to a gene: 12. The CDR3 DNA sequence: TGTGCCAGCAGCCGCGGGACAGCCGCGGGAAATCAGCCCCAGCATTTT. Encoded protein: CASSRGTAAGNQPQHF.

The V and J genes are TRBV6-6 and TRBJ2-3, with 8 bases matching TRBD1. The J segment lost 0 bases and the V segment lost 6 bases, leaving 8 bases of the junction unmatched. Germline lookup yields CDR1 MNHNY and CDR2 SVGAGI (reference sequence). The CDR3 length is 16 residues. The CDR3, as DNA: TGTGCCAGCAGCCTCGCGCAGGGGGCAAGCACAGATACGCAGTATTTT. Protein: CASSLAQGASTDTQYF.

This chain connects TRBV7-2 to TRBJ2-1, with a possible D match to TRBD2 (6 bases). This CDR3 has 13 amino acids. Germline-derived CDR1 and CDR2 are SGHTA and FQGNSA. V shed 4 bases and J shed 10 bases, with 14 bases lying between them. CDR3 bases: TGTGCCAGCAGCTCAGGACCCCGGGGGGAGCAGTTCTTC. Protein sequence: CASSSGPRGEQFF.

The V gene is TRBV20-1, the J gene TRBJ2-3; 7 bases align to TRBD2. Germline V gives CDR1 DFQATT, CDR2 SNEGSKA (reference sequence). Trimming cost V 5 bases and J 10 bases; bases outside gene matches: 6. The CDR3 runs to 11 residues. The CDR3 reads CSAQTGGAQYF. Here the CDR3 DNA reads TGCAGTGCTCAAACTGGGGGGGCGCAGTATTTT.